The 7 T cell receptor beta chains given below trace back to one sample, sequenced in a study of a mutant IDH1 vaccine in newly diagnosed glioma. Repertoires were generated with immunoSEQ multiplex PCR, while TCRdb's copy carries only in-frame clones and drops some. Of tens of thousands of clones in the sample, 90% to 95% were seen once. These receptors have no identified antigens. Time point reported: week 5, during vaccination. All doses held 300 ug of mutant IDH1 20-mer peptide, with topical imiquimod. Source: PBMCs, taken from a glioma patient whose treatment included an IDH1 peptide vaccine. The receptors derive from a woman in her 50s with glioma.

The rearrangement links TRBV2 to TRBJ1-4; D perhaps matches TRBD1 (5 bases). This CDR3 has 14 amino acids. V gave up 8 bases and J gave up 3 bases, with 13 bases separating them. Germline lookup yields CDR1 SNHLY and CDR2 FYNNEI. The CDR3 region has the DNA TGTGCCAGCTTGACGAGCAGGGCTAATGAAAAACTGTTTTTT. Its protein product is CASLTSRANEKLFF.

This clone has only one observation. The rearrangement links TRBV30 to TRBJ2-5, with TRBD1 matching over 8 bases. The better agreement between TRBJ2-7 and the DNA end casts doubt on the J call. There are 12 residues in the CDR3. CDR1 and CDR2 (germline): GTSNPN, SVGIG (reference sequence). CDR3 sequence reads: CAWSTGGFEQYF. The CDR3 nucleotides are TGTGCCTGGAGCACAGGGGGGTTCGAGCAGTACTTC.

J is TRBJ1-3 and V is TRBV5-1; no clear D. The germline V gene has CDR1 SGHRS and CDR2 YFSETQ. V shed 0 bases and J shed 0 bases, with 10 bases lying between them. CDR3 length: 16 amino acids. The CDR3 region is CASSLEQTSSGNTIYF. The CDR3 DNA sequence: TGCGCCAGCAGCTTGGAACAGACCAGCTCTGGAAACACCATATATTTT.

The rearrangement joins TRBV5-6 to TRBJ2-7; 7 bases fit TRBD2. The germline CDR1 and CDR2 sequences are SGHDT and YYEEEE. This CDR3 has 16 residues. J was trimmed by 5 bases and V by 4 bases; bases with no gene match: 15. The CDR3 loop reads CASSGTLAEPAHEQYF. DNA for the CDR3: TGTGCCAGCAGCGGGACCCTAGCGGAGCCTGCCCACGAGCAGTACTTC.

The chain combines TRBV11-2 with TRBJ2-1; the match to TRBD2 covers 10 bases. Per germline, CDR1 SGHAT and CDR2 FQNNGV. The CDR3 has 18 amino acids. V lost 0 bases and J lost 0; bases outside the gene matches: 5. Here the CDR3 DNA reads TGTGCCAGCAGCTTAGAACGTAAGCGGGAGGGCTCCTACAATGAGCAGTTCTTC. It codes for CASSLERKREGSYNEQFF.

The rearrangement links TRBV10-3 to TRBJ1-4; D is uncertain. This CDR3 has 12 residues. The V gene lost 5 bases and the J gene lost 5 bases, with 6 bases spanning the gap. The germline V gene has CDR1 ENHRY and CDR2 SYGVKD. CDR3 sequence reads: CAISKVNEKLFF. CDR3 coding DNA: TGTGCCATCAGTAAAGTAAATGAAAAACTGTTTTTT.

CDR3 sequence: CASRDRVTRNTEAFF. The CDR3 DNA is TGTGCCAGCAGGGACAGGGTCACGCGAAACACTGAAGCTTTCTTT. The chain has TRBV6-1 and TRBJ1-1; the match to TRBD1 covers 8 bases. The V gene's germline CDR1 is MNHNS and CDR2 SASEGT. The CDR3 totals 15 residues. The ends lost 6 bases at V and 2 bases at J; junction bases unmatched: 8.